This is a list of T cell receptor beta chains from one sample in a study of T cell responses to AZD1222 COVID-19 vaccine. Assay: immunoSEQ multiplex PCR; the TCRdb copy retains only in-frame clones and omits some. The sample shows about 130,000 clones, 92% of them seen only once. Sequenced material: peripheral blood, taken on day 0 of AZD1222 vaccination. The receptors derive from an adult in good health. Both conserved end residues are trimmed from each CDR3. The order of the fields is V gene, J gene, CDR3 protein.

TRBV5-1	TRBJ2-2	ASSLAGGEDTGELF
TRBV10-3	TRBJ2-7	AISESGQQY
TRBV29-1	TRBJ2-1	SVEVRTGSSGGRFNEQF
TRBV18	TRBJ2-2	ASSLSGPGELF
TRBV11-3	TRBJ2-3	ASSPGRTDTQY
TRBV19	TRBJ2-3	ASSMDGFGGDTQY
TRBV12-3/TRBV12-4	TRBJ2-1	ASSFRNYNEQF
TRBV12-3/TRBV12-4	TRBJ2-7	ASRATGLGEQY
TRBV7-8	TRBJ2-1	ASSLTAGVWNEQF
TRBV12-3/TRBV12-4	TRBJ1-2	ASSRDRGYGYT
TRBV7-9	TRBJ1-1	ASSRRGDRAF
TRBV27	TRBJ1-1	ASSSSPTEAF
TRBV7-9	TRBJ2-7	ASSPWGKKAPRYEQY
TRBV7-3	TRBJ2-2	ASSLKVRGAGTGELF
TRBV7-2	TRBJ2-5	ASSEGPGETQY
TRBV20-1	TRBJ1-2	SALGTMGYT
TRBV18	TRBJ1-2	ASSPNPGGANYGYT
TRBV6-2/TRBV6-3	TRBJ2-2	ASSYSPGQGVGELF
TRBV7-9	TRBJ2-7	ASSSQSGGLISYEQY
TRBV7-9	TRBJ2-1	ASSLVGGPLSEQF
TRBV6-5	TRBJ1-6	ASLSARYNSPLH
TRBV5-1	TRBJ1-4	ASSLVPHFNEKLF
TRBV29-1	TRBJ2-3	SVVQGLGTDTQY
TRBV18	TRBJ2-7	ASSGSRAIPY
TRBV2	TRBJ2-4	ASIGGNIQY
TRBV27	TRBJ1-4	ASSLRRRGGEKLF
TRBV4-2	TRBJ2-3	ASSQERLRTDTQY
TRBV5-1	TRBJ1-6	ASSLEGTNNSPLH
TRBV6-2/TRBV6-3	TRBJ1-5	ASSYSPYSNQPQH
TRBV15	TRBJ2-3	ATSREGLAGGDTQY
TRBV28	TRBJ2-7	ASSLPRLVEQY
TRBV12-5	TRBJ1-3	ASGLWSSGNTIY